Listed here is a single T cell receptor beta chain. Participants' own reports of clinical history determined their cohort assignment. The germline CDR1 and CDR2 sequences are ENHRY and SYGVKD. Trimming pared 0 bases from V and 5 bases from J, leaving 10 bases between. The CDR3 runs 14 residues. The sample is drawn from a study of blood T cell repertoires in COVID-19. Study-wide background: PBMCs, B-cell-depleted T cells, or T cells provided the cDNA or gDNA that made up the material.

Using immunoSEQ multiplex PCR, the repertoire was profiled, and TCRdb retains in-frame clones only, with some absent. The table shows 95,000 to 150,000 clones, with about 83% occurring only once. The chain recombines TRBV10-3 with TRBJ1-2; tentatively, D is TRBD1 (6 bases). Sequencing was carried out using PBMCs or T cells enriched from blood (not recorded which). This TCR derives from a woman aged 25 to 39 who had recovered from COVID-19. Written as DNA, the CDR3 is TGTGCCATCAGTGAGTCGGGACATCAATATGGCTACACCTTC. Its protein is CAISESGHQYGYTF.